The source of this T cell receptor beta chain is a study of T cells in localized non-small cell lung cancer. Overall study findings and caveats: Longer overall survival was seen with higher T cell density measured in blood. The appearance of a median approximately 61 of the top 100 tumor clones was seen in adjacent lung. Sequencing was restricted to one tumor region; therefore, heterogeneity remains possible.

This clone appeared a few times. Antigen unknown. The CDR3 consists of 16 residues. Germline V gene sequence: CDR1 SGDLS, CDR2 YYNGEE. V shed 4 bases, J shed 2 bases, and the junction held 8 bases outside the gene matches. Clones were sequenced by immunoSEQ multiplex PCR, and TCRdb holds only the in-frame ones, with some missing. Of a few thousand clones listed, around a quarter are singletons. The J gene is TRBJ2-2, the V gene TRBV9; 7 bases match TRBD2. This sequence originates from a woman aged 35-75 years with stage III lung adenocarcinoma. The input for sequencing was lung tumor tissue, taken before any cancer treatment. For the CDR3, the DNA is TGTGCCAGCAGCCCCTCGGCTAGCGGCAACACCGGGGAGCTGTTTTTT. It is translated as CASSPSASGNTGELFF.